These T cell receptor beta chains were read from a single sample in a study of molecular identifiers for immune sequencing clone quantification. TCRdb analysed the PCR reads with MiXCR anew, one entry per CDR3 protein. This table holds 400,000 to 600,000 distinct CDR3 sequences, 20% to 25% found once. Sequencing was carried out using naive CD8+ T cells from blood, with Jurkat cell RNA spiked in. These TCRs come from a human donor in good health. Some libraries in this study had Jurkat cell RNA spiked in. The CDR3 runs from the conserved cysteine through the conserved F or W. The D gene is left open where the match is weak. Some rows mark clone size as missing; the rest say once, few, many or name a class of expanded clone.

clone size: -
D gene: -
V gene: TRBV12-3/TRBV12-4
J gene: TRBJ2-7
CDR3 DNA: TGTGCCAGCAGTACCATAACCCGAGGGCCCTACGAGCAGTACTTC
CDR3 protein: CASSTITRGPYEQYF

clone size: many
D gene: -
V gene: TRBV7-6
J gene: TRBJ1-3
CDR3 DNA: TGTGCCAGCAGCTTAGCGTTTACTGGAAACACCATATATTTT
CDR3 protein: CASSLAFTGNTIYF

clone size: many
D gene: -
V gene: TRBV5-4
J gene: TRBJ2-1
CDR3 DNA: TGTGCCAGCAGCTTCGGGGGAGGCAATGAGCAGTTCTTC
CDR3 protein: CASSFGGGNEQFF

clone size: many
D gene: TRBD1
V gene: TRBV9
J gene: TRBJ1-5
CDR3 DNA: TGTGCCAGCAGCGTAGAGGGGACAGTTAATCAGCCCCAGCATTTT
CDR3 protein: CASSVEGTVNQPQHF

clone size: -
D gene: -
V gene: TRBV7-7
J gene: TRBJ2-3
CDR3 DNA: TGTGCTAGCAGCTCGTTAACCGGGACCCTTAGCACAGATACGCAGTATTTT
CDR3 protein: CASSSLTGTLSTDTQYF

clone size: many
D gene: -
V gene: TRBV12-3/TRBV12-4
J gene: TRBJ2-3
CDR3 DNA: TGTGCCAGCAGGACTAAGTTCCTGAATACGCAGTATTTT
CDR3 protein: CASRTKFLNTQYF

clone size: many
D gene: -
V gene: TRBV7-9
J gene: TRBJ2-4
CDR3 DNA: TGTGCCAGCAGCTTAGGGCAGGGAAACGACATTCAGTACTTC
CDR3 protein: CASSLGQGNDIQYF

clone size: once
D gene: TRBD2
V gene: TRBV7-2
J gene: TRBJ2-3
CDR3 DNA: TGTGCCAGCAGCTTAGAACTAGCGGGGGGAGCTAGCACAGATACGCAGTATTTT
CDR3 protein: CASSLELAGGASTDTQYF

clone size: few
D gene: TRBD2
V gene: TRBV7-9
J gene: TRBJ2-5
CDR3 DNA: TGTGCCAGCAGCCGGAGCGGGGGCCAAGAGACCCAGTACTTC
CDR3 protein: CASSRSGGQETQYF

clone size: few
D gene: -
V gene: TRBV15
J gene: TRBJ2-7
CDR3 DNA: TGTGCCACCAGCAGGGAGAGATACCCCCCCGAGCAGTACTTC
CDR3 protein: CATSRERYPPEQYF

clone size: few
D gene: -
V gene: TRBV19
J gene: TRBJ1-2
CDR3 DNA: TGTGCCAGCTCACATGGTCTCGGGGGAATCTATGGCTACACCTTC
CDR3 protein: CASSHGLGGIYGYTF

clone size: many
D gene: -
V gene: TRBV4-3
J gene: TRBJ1-6
CDR3 DNA: TGCGCCAGCAGCCAAGATAGGGAGCCTTCACCCCTCCACTTT
CDR3 protein: CASSQDREPSPLHF

clone size: many
D gene: TRBD2
V gene: TRBV9
J gene: TRBJ2-2
CDR3 DNA: TGTGCCAGCAGCGCGCCTAGCGGGAGCGACGTCGGGGAGCTGTTTTTT
CDR3 protein: CASSAPSGSDVGELFF

clone size: -
D gene: TRBD1
V gene: TRBV6-5
J gene: TRBJ1-1
CDR3 DNA: TGTGCCAGCAGTTATCGGGACAGGGGAATGAACACTGAAGCTTTCTTT
CDR3 protein: CASSYRDRGMNTEAFF

clone size: few
D gene: -
V gene: TRBV19
J gene: TRBJ1-2
CDR3 DNA: TGTGCCAGTAGCCTTGAGGGATATACTAACTATGGCTACACCTTC
CDR3 protein: CASSLEGYTNYGYTF

clone size: many
D gene: TRBD2
V gene: TRBV7-2
J gene: TRBJ2-1
CDR3 DNA: TGTGCCAGCAGCTTAACCCCCCGGACTAGCGGGGGCAATGAGCAGTTCTTC
CDR3 protein: CASSLTPRTSGGNEQFF

clone size: few
D gene: TRBD1
V gene: TRBV6-5
J gene: TRBJ2-6
CDR3 DNA: TGTGCCAGCAGACAGACAGGGGACGCCTACTCTGGGGCCAACGTCCTGACTTTC
CDR3 protein: CASRQTGDAYSGANVLTF

clone size: few
D gene: TRBD1
V gene: TRBV28
J gene: TRBJ2-7
CDR3 DNA: TGTGCCAGCAGCCCGGCAGGGGGCTGGGAGCAGTACTTC
CDR3 protein: CASSPAGGWEQYF

clone size: -
D gene: -
V gene: TRBV7-9
J gene: TRBJ2-5
CDR3 DNA: TGTGCCAGCAGCCAGTCAGGGGAGACCCAGTACTTC
CDR3 protein: CASSQSGETQYF

clone size: many
D gene: -
V gene: TRBV6-2/TRBV6-3
J gene: TRBJ1-1
CDR3 DNA: TGTGCCAGCAGTTACGTGGGCCAAGGAGGAACTTTCTTT
CDR3 protein: CASSYVGQGGTFF

clone size: many
D gene: -
V gene: TRBV27
J gene: TRBJ1-1
CDR3 DNA: TGTGCCAGCAGTCACGGACAGCCAGGGACTGAAGCTTTCTTT
CDR3 protein: CASSHGQPGTEAFF

clone size: many
D gene: -
V gene: TRBV7-9
J gene: TRBJ2-3
CDR3 DNA: TGTGCCAGCAGCTTACCCGCAAGCACAGATACGCAGTATTTT
CDR3 protein: CASSLPASTDTQYF

clone size: -
D gene: TRBD2
V gene: TRBV6-5
J gene: TRBJ2-1
CDR3 DNA: TGTGCCAGCAGGGCTAGCGGGAGGGTAGATGAGCAGTTCTTC
CDR3 protein: CASRASGRVDEQFF

clone size: many
D gene: -
V gene: TRBV6-1
J gene: TRBJ2-3
CDR3 DNA: TGTGCCAGCAGTGAATTCGGAGGGGGTCGGGATACGCAGTATTTT
CDR3 protein: CASSEFGGGRDTQYF

clone size: few
D gene: TRBD1
V gene: TRBV19
J gene: TRBJ1-2
CDR3 DNA: TGTGCCAGTCCTTCTCAGACAGGGTGGAATGGCTACACCTTC
CDR3 protein: CASPSQTGWNGYTF

clone size: -
D gene: -
V gene: TRBV12-3/TRBV12-4
J gene: TRBJ2-7
CDR3 DNA: TGTGCCAGCAGCCCCTCCGGGTGGGTGTTTTACGAGCAGTACTTC
CDR3 protein: CASSPSGWVFYEQYF

clone size: -
D gene: -
V gene: TRBV7-9
J gene: TRBJ1-6
CDR3 DNA: TGTGCCAGCAGCTTAGCGATTAACTATTCACCCCTCCACTTT
CDR3 protein: CASSLAINYSPLHF

clone size: -
D gene: TRBD2
V gene: TRBV20-1
J gene: TRBJ2-7
CDR3 DNA: TGCAGTGCTAGAGTGCGGGTTAGCGGGAGGAACTACGAGCAGTACTTC
CDR3 protein: CSARVRVSGRNYEQYF

clone size: many
D gene: -
V gene: TRBV6-5
J gene: TRBJ2-4
CDR3 DNA: TGTGCCAGCAGTTACTCGACCCCAGGAGCCAAAAACATTCAGTACTTC
CDR3 protein: CASSYSTPGAKNIQYF

clone size: -
D gene: -
V gene: TRBV19
J gene: TRBJ2-1
CDR3 DNA: TGTGCCAGTGGTATAAGGACAGTTTACAATGAGCAGTTCTTC
CDR3 protein: CASGIRTVYNEQFF

clone size: -
D gene: TRBD2
V gene: TRBV12-3/TRBV12-4
J gene: TRBJ2-2
CDR3 DNA: TGTGCCAGCAGTTTTAGGCTTAGCGGGACGAACACCGGGGAGCTGTTTTTT
CDR3 protein: CASSFRLSGTNTGELFF

clone size: many
D gene: -
V gene: TRBV7-6
J gene: TRBJ2-7
CDR3 DNA: TGTGCCAGCAGCTCGGCGGGCGGAAGATTCGGAGAGCAGTACTTC
CDR3 protein: CASSSAGGRFGEQYF

clone size: -
D gene: TRBD2
V gene: TRBV5-3
J gene: TRBJ2-7
CDR3 DNA: TGTGCCAGCAGCTTTGGCGGGGGGGACGACGAGCAGTACTTC
CDR3 protein: CASSFGGGDDEQYF

clone size: many
D gene: TRBD2
V gene: TRBV7-6
J gene: TRBJ2-3
CDR3 DNA: TGTGCCAGCAGCTTAGATACTAGCGGGGGGGCCGCAGATACGCAGTATTTT
CDR3 protein: CASSLDTSGGAADTQYF

clone size: few
D gene: -
V gene: TRBV4-1
J gene: TRBJ2-6
CDR3 DNA: TGCGCCAGCAGCCCCCGGGACATCGAGGGGGCCAACGTCCTGACTTTC
CDR3 protein: CASSPRDIEGANVLTF

clone size: few
D gene: -
V gene: TRBV12-3/TRBV12-4
J gene: TRBJ2-7
CDR3 DNA: TGTGCCAGCAGCCCGACGCAGGGAACTCTCTACGAGCAGTACTTC
CDR3 protein: CASSPTQGTLYEQYF

clone size: many
D gene: TRBD2
V gene: TRBV28
J gene: TRBJ2-7
CDR3 DNA: TGTGCCAGCAGTCCGCGACTAGCCCCGGGTGACGAGCAGTACTTC
CDR3 protein: CASSPRLAPGDEQYF

clone size: few
D gene: TRBD2
V gene: TRBV27
J gene: TRBJ2-7
CDR3 DNA: TGTGCCAGCAGTTTTATTAGAGGTGCTAGCGGGAGCTACGAGCAGTACTTC
CDR3 protein: CASSFIRGASGSYEQYF

clone size: many
D gene: TRBD1
V gene: TRBV5-6
J gene: TRBJ1-1
CDR3 DNA: TGTGCCAGCAGCCCCCACCACCAGGGGGACACTGAAGCTTTCTTT
CDR3 protein: CASSPHHQGDTEAFF

clone size: few
D gene: -
V gene: TRBV7-2
J gene: TRBJ1-5
CDR3 DNA: TGTGCCAGCAGCTTTGGGAATAGCAATCAGCCCCAGCATTTT
CDR3 protein: CASSFGNSNQPQHF

clone size: -
D gene: -
V gene: TRBV19
J gene: TRBJ2-2
CDR3 DNA: TGTACCAGTAGCCCCGAAGGGGAGAACACCGGGGAGCTGTTTTTT
CDR3 protein: CTSSPEGENTGELFF

clone size: many
D gene: -
V gene: TRBV20-1
J gene: TRBJ2-7
CDR3 DNA: TGCAGTGCTCCCAACCGGGACGACGATTACGAGCAGTACTTC
CDR3 protein: CSAPNRDDDYEQYF

clone size: -
D gene: -
V gene: TRBV12-3/TRBV12-4
J gene: TRBJ2-5
CDR3 DNA: TGTGCCAGCAGGCCAGAACCTAAAGAGACCCAGTACTTC
CDR3 protein: CASRPEPKETQYF

clone size: few
D gene: TRBD2
V gene: TRBV28
J gene: TRBJ2-3
CDR3 DNA: TGTGCCAGCAGTTTCCCTTCGGGGACTAGCGGACTCTACGGGGCAGATACGCAGTATTTT
CDR3 protein: CASSFPSGTSGLYGADTQYF